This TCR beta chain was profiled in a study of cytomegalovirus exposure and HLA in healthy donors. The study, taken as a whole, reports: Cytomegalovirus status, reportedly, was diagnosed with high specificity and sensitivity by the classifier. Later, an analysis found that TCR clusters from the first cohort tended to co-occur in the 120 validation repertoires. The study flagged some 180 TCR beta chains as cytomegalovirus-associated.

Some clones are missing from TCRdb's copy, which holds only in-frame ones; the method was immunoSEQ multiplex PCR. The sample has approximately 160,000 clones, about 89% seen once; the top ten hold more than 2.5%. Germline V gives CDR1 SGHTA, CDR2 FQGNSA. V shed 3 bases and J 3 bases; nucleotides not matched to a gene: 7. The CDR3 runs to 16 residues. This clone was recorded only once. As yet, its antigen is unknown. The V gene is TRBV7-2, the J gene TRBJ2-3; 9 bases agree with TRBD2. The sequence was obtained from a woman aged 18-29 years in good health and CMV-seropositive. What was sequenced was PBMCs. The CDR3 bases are TGTGCCAGCAGCTTTGACCTAGCGGGAAGAACAGATACGCAGTATTTT. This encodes CASSFDLAGRTDTQYF.